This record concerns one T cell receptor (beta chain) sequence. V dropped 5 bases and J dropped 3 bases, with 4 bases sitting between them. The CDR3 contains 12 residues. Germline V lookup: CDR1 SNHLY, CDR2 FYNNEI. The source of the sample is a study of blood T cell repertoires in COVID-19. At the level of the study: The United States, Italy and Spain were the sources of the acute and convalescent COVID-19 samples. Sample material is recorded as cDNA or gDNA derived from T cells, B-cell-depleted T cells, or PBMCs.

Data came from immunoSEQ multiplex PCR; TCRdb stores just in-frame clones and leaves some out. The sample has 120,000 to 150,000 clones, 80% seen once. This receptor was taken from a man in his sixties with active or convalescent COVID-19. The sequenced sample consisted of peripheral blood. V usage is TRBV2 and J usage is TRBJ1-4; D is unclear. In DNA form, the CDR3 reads TGTGCCAGCAGTTACTCTAATGAAAAACTGTTTTTT. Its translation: CASSYSNEKLFF.